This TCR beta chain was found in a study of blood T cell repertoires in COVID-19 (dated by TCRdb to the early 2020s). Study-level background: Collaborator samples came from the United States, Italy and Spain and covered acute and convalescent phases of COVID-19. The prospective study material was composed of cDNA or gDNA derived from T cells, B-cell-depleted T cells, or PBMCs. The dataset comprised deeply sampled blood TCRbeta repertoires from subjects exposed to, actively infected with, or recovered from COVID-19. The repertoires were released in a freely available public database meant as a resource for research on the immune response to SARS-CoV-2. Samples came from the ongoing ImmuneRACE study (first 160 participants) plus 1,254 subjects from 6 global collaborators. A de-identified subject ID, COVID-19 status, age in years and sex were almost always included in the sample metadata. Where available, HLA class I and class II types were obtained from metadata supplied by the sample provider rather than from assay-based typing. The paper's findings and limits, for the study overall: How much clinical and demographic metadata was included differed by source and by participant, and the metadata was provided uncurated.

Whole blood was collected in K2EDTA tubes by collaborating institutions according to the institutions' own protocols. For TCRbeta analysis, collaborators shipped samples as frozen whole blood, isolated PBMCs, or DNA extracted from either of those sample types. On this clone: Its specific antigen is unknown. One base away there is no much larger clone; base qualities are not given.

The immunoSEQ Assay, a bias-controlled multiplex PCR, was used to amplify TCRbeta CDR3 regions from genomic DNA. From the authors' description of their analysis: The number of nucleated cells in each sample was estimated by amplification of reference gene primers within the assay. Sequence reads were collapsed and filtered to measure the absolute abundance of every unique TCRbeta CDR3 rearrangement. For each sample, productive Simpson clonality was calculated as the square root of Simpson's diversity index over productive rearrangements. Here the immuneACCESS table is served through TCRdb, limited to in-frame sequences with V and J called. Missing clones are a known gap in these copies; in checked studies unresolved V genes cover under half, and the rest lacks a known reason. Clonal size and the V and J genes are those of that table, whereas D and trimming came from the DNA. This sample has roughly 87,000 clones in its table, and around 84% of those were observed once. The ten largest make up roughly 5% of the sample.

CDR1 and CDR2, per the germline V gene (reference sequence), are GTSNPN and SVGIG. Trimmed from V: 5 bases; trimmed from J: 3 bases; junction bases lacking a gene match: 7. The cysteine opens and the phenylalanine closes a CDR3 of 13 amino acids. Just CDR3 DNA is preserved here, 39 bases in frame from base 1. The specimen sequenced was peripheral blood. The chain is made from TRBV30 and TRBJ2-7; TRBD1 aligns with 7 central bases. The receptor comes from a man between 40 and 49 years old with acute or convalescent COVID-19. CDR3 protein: CAWSGTAFYEQYF. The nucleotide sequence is TGTGCCTGGTCCGGGACAGCTTTCTACGAGCAGTACTTC.